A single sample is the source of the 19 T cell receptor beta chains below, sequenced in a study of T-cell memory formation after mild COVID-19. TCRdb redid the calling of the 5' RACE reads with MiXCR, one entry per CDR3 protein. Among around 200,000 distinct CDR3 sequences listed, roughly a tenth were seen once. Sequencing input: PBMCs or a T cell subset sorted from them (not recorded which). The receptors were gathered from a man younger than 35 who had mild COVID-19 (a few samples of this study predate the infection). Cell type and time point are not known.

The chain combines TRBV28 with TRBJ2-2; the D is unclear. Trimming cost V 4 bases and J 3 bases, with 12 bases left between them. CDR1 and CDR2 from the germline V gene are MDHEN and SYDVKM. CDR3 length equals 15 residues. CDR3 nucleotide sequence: TGTGCCAGCAGTTCCCCCGCCTGGGACACCGGGGAGCTGTTTTTT. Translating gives CASSSPAWDTGELFF.

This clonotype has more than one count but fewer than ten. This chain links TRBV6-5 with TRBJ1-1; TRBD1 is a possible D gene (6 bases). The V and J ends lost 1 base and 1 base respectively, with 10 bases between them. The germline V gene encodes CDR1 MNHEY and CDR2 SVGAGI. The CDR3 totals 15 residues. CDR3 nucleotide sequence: TGTGCCAGCAGTTACTGGACAGTCGGGAACACTGAAGCTTTCTTT. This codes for CASSYWTVGNTEAFF.

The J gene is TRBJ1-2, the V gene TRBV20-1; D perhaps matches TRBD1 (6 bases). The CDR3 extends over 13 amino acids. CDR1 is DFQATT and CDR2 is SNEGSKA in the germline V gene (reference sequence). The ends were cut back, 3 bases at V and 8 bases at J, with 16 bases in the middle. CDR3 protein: CSASQGIYGGYTF. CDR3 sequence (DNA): TGCAGTGCTAGCCAGGGGATCTATGGCGGCTACACCTTC.

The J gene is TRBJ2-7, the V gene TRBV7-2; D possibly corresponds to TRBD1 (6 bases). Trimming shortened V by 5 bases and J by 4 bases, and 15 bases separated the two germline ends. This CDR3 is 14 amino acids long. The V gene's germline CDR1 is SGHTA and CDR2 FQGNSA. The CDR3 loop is CASSPTRDTYEQYF. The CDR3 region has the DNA TGTGCCAGCAGCCCAACCCGGGACACTTACGAGCAGTACTTC.

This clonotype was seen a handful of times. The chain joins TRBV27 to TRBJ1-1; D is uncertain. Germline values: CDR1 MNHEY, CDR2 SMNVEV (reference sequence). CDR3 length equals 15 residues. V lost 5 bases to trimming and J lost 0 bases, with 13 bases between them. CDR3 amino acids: CASSRGPAVNTEAFF. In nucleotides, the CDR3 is TGTGCCAGCAGTCGCGGACCCGCCGTGAACACTGAAGCTTTCTTT.

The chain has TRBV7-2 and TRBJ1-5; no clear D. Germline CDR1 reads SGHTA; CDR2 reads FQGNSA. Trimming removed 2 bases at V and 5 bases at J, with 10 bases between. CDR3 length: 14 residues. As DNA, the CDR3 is TGTGCCAGCAGCTTAACCTCGATAGATCAGCCCCAGCATTTT. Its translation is CASSLTSIDQPQHF.

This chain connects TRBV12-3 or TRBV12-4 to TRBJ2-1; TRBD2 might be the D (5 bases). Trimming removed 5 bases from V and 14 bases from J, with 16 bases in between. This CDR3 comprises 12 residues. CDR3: CASSINPVREFF. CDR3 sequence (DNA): TGTGCCAGCAGTATAAACCCCGTGCGGGAGTTCTTC.

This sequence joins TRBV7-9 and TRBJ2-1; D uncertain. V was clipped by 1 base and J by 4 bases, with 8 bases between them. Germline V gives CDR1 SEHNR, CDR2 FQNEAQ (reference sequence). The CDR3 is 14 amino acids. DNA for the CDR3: TGTGCCAGCAGCTTAGGGGCGTTATACAATGAGCAGTTCTTC. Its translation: CASSLGALYNEQFF.

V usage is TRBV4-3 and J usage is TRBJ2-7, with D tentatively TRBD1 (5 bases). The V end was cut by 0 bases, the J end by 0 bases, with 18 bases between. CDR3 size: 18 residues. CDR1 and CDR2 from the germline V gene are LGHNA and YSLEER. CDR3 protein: CASSQDPGVGRDSYEQYV. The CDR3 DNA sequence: TGCGCCAGCAGCCAAGATCCCGGCGTGGGCAGGGACTCCTACGAGCAGTACGTC.

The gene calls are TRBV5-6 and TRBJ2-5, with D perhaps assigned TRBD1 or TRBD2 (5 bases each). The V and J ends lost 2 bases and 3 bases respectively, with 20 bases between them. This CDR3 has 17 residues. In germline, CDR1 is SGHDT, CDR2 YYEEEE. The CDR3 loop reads CASSFSRDRDKEETQYF. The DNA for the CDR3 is TGTGCCAGCAGCTTTTCCCGGGACCGAGACAAGGAAGAGACCCAGTACTTC.

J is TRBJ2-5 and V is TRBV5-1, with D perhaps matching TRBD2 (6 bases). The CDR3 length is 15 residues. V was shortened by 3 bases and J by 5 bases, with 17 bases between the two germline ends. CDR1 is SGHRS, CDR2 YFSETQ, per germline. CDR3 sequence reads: CASSWRASERETQYF. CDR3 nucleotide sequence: TGCGCCAGCAGCTGGAGAGCTAGCGAACGGGAGACCCAGTACTTC.

CDR3 nucleotide sequence: TGCAGCGTAAGTTTCCAGGGACAGCCCCAGCATTTT. Translated: CSVSFQGQPQHF. The rearrangement uses TRBV29-1 and TRBJ1-5; D possibly corresponds to TRBD1 (5 bases). Germline V lookup: CDR1 SQVTM, CDR2 ANQGSEA. The V end was cut by 6 bases, the J end by 7 bases, with 13 bases between. There are 12 residues in the CDR3. Full variable domain (missing parts from reference TRBV29-1 and TRBJ1-5): SAVISQKPSRDICQRGTSLTIQCQVDSQVTMMFWYRQQPGQSLTLIATANQGSEATYESGFVIDKFPISRPNLTFSTLTVSNMSPEDSSIYLCSVSFQGQPQHFGDGTRLSIL.

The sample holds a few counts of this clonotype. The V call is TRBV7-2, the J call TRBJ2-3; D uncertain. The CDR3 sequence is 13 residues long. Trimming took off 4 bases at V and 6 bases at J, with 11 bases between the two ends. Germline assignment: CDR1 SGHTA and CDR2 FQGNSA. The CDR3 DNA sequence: TGTGCCAGCAGCTCTCCTTTTCCCGATACGCAGTATTTT. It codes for CASSSPFPDTQYF.

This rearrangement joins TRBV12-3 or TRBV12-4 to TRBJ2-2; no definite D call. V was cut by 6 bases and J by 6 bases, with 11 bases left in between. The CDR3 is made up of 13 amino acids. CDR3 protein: CASSVHGAGELFF. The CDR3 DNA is TGTGCCAGCAGCGTCCATGGGGCCGGGGAGCTGTTTTTT.

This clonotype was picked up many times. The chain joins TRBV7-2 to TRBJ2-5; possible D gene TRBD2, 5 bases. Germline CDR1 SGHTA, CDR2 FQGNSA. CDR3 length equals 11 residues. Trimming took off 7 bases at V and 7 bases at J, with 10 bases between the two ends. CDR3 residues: CASNAGRTQYF. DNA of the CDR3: TGTGCCAGCAACGCGGGCAGGACCCAGTACTTC.

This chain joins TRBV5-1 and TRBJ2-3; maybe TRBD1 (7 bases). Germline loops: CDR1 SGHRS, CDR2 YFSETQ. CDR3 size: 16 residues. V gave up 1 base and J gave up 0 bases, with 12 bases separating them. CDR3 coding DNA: TGCGCCAGCAGCTTGATGGAGGGGGCCAGCACAGATACGCAGTATTTT. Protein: CASSLMEGASTDTQYF.

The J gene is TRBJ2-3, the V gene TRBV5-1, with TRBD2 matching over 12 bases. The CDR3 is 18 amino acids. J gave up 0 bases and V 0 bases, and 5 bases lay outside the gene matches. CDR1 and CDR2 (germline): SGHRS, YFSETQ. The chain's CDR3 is CASSLDGLAGTSTDTQYF. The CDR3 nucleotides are TGCGCCAGCAGCTTGGATGGACTAGCGGGGACTAGCACAGATACGCAGTATTTT. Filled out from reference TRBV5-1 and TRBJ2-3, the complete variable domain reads KAGVTQTPRYLIKTRGQQVTLSCSPISGHRSVSWYQQTPGQGLQFLFEYFSETQRNKGNFPGRFSGRQFSNSRSEMNVSTLELGDSALYLCASSLDGLAGTSTDTQYFGPGTRLTVL.

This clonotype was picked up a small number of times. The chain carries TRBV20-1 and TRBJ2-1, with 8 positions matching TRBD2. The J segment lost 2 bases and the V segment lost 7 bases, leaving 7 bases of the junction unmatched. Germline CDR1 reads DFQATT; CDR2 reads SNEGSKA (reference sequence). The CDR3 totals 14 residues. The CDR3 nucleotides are TGCAGTGTCCTCTACGGGGGGGCCTACAATGAGCAGTTCTTC. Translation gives CSVLYGGAYNEQFF.

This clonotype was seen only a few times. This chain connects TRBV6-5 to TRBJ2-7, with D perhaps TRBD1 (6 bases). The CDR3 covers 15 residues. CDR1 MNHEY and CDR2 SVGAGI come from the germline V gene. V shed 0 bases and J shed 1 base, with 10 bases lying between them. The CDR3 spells CASSYSGTGSYEQYF. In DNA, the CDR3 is TGTGCCAGCAGTTACTCTGGAACAGGGTCCTACGAGCAGTACTTC.